The clone carrying this TCR beta chain was seen a few times. Antigen: not known. This record comes from a study of T cells after yellow fever vaccination. About the study: Preparation of the low-cell-number fractions used SMART-Seq v4 Ultra Low Input. Study findings and constraints: Most primary-vaccination clones recurred post-booster (more than 95% CD4, around 90% CD8).

TCRdb re-analysed the 5' RACE reads in MiXCR, keeping a single row per CDR3 protein. The table has 300,000 or so distinct CDR3 sequences, 7% to 9% seen once; the top ten hold approximately 15%. This CDR3 is built from 15 residues. Germline values: CDR1 SGHNT, CDR2 YYREEE (reference sequence). The V end lost 4 bases, the J end lost 4 bases, and 17 bases lay between the germline ends. The sequenced sample was PBMCs, obtained around 45 days after the first yellow fever vaccination. The chain has TRBV5-4 and TRBJ2-5, with D possibly being TRBD1 or TRBD2 (6 bases each). The receptor was derived from a young man who received the YFV17D yellow fever vaccine. CDR3 bases: TGTGCCAGCAGCCTACCACCCGGGGGCCGAGAGACCCAGTACTTC. Translated, it gives CASSLPPGGRETQYF.